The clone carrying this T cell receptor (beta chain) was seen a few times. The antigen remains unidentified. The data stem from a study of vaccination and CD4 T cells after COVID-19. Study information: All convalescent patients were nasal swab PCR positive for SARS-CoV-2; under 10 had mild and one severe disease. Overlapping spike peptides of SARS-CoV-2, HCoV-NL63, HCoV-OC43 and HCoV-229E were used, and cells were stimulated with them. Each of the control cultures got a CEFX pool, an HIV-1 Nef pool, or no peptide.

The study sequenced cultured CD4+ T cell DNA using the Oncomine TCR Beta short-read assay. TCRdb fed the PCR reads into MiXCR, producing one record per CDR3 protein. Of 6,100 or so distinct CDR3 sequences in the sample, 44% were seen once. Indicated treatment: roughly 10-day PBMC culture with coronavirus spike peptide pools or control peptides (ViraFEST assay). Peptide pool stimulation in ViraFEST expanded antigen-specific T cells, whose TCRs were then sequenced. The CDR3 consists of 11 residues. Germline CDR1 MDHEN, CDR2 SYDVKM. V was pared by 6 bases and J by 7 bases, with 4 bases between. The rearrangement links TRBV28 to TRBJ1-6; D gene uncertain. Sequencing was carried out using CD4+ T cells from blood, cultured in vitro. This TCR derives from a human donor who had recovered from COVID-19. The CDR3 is CASRGNSPLHF. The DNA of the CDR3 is TGTGCCAGCAGGGGAAATTCACCCCTCCACTTT.